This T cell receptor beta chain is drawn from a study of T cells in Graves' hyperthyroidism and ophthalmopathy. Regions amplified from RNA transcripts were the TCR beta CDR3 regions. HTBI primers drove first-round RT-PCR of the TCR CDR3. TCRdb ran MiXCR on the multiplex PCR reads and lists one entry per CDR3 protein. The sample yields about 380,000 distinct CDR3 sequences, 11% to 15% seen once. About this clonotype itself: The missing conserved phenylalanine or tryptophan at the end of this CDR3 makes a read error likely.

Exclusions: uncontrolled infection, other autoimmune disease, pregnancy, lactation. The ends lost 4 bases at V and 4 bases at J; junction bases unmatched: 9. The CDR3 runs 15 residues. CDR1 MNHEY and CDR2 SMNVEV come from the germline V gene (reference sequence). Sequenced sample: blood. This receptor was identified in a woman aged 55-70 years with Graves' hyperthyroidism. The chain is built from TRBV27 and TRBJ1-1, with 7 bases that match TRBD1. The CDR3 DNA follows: TGTGCCAGCAGTTCCACAGGGGCCGCGGGCACTGAAGCTTTCCTT. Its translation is CASSSTGAAGTEAFL.